The rows below give T cell receptor beta chains drawn from one sample of a study of response to subunit inactivated influenza vaccine. Using its own MiXCR run on the RT-PCR reads, TCRdb lists one record per CDR3 protein. The sample includes over 650,000 distinct CDR3 sequences, roughly 20% of them seen just once. Sample: PBMCs from blood, taken 5 to 6 days after vaccination. The receptor source for this set is a man aged 50 to 60 who received an inactivated influenza vaccine. CDR3s leave out the opening cysteine and the closing phenylalanine or tryptophan. Clone size is shown for a subset of rows, as once, few, many or a class of expanded clone.

CDR3	size	V	J
ASSPRKGIGTDTQY	.	TRBV18	TRBJ2-3
ASSQEERTYEQY	.	TRBV4-2	TRBJ2-7
SADRDSLYNEQF	.	TRBV20-1	TRBJ2-1
SALAGGPKDTQY	few	TRBV20-1	TRBJ2-3
ASSSRVAGLTGELF	few	TRBV5-5	TRBJ2-2
ASSPVLGLAGWYEQY	few	TRBV7-9	TRBJ2-7
ASHSWGGFSPYEQY	few	TRBV7-2	TRBJ2-7
ATSRDSGLVNTEAF	.	TRBV15	TRBJ1-1
ASSYSKGAYGYT	few	TRBV6-5	TRBJ1-2
ASTSRGRDEQF	few	TRBV7-8	TRBJ2-1
ASSQGLRNYEQY	.	TRBV4-3	TRBJ2-7
ASSSRRNRNIQY	.	TRBV7-2	TRBJ2-4
ASSLIPTSGRAPDTQY	.	TRBV28	TRBJ2-3
ASSPSGGSDTQY	.	TRBV12-3/TRBV12-4	TRBJ2-3
ASSQRTGTGSNYGYT	few	TRBV4-1	TRBJ1-2
ASSLGLGTGSYEQY	few	TRBV11-2	TRBJ2-7
ASSSYPGLPSTDTQY	.	TRBV7-8	TRBJ2-3
SVTDRGRTEAF	.	TRBV29-1	TRBJ1-1
ATSDVGQGYKAEQF	many	TRBV24-1	TRBJ2-1
SARDASVLAAGGPLRTDTQY	.	TRBV20-1	TRBJ2-3
SVWGERSTGELF	few	TRBV29-1	TRBJ2-2
ASSLTRDRGLAGELF	.	TRBV7-6	TRBJ2-2
AWSPSGGAEKLF	.	TRBV30	TRBJ1-4
ASSQARGPIREQF	few	TRBV4-1	TRBJ2-1
ASSPSGLYTEAF	.	TRBV12-3/TRBV12-4	TRBJ1-1
ASSFQGVGYT	.	TRBV7-9	TRBJ1-2
ASTLNRGVSEAF	few	TRBV6-2/TRBV6-3	TRBJ1-1
ASSRLAGIDNEQF	.	TRBV14	TRBJ2-1
ASRDLAGVLTDTQY	few	TRBV7-2	TRBJ2-3
ASSLNRQGTGANVLT	few	TRBV7-8	TRBJ2-6
ASSPKRGGEDEQY	.	TRBV18	TRBJ2-7
ARRGGGPFSYNEQF	.	TRBV30	TRBJ2-1
ASSQTSGATTWTQY	.	TRBV4-2	TRBJ2-5
ASSYQGQGVNQPQH	few	TRBV6-5	TRBJ1-5
SAPRKSGTGELF	.	TRBV20-1	TRBJ2-2
ASSQAGPKFGEQF	few	TRBV7-2	TRBJ2-1
ASSPGPAGGPDTQY	.	TRBV4-3	TRBJ2-3
ASSLAGEKKTQY	.	TRBV5-6	TRBJ2-5
SARAPGPNTGELF	few	TRBV20-1	TRBJ2-2
ATSRDGAGPGYEQY	.	TRBV15	TRBJ2-7
ASSQETALNTEAF	many	TRBV4-3	TRBJ1-1
SVEGVNRMTEAF	few	TRBV29-1	TRBJ1-1